One and the same sample provided the 14 T cell receptor beta chains below, sequenced in a study of cytomegalovirus exposure and HLA in healthy donors. The primer mix had 60 Vbeta and 13 Jbeta primers. The assay was immunoSEQ multiplex PCR, and TCRdb's table has in-frame clones only and misses some. The repertoire holds about 150,000 clones, 77% seen once, with about 1.5% in the top ten. Sequencing used PBMCs. These receptors were taken from a woman aged 25 to 39 in good health and CMV-seropositive.

The chain recombines TRBV27 with TRBJ2-2; D gene uncertain. Deletions cut 5 bases from V and 0 bases from J, with 7 bases between. The CDR3 contains 14 residues. CDR1 MNHEY and CDR2 SMNVEV come from the germline V gene (reference sequence). For the CDR3, the DNA is TGTGCCAGCAGTCGGCAGGCGAACACCGGGGAGCTGTTTTTT. Translating it yields CASSRQANTGELFF.

The chain links TRBV4-3 to TRBJ2-3, with 7 bases matching TRBD2. The CDR3 loop spans 16 amino acids. J lost 1 base, V lost 4 bases, and 8 bases had no gene match. Per the germline V gene, CDR1 is LGHNA and CDR2 is YSLEER. The CDR3 nucleotides read TGCGCCAGCAGCCGTCTAGCGGACCGTGGCACAGATACGCAGTATTTT. Translated: CASSRLADRGTDTQYF.

V usage is TRBV29-1 and J usage is TRBJ2-2; 10 positions match TRBD2. CDR3 length: 14 amino acids. V shed 7 bases and J 0 bases; nucleotides not matched to a gene: 2. CDR1 SQVTM and CDR2 ANQGSEA come from the germline V gene. The CDR3 sequence: CSATSGTNTGELFF. CDR3 bases: TGCAGCGCAACTAGCGGGACGAACACCGGGGAGCTGTTTTTT.

This sequence joins TRBV27 and TRBJ2-7; 8 positions match TRBD2. Per germline, CDR1 MNHEY and CDR2 SMNVEV (reference sequence). This CDR3 is built from 14 residues. V gave up 2 bases and J gave up 8 bases; unmatched junction bases: 8. The CDR3 sequence: CASSLMAGGAKQYF. The CDR3 DNA is TGTGCCAGCAGTTTAATGGCGGGAGGAGCAAAGCAGTACTTC.

This clone was detected only a few times. This sequence joins TRBV7-8 and TRBJ2-1; TRBD2 aligns across 8 bases. V trimming: 5 bases; J trimming: 2 bases; junction bases outside the gene matches: 8. CDR3 length: 16 residues. Germline V gene lookup returns CDR1 SGHVS and CDR2 FQNEAQ. Here the CDR3 DNA reads TGTGCCAGCAGCCCTTGGGCGGGAGGCCCCTACAATGAGCAGTTCTTC. It specifies CASSPWAGGPYNEQFF. Based on the CDR3 plus reference TRBV7-8 and TRBJ2-1, the full variable domain is GAGVSQSPRYKVAKRGQDVALRCDPISGHVSLFWYQQALGQGPEFLTYFQNEAQLDKSGLPSDRFFAERPEGSVSTLKIQRTQQEDSAVYLCASSPWAGGPYNEQFFGPGTRLTVL.

The CDR3 sequence: CASSDGGEAFF. In DNA, the CDR3 is TGTGCCAGCAGTGATGGCGGTGAAGCTTTCTTT. This chain connects TRBV6-4 to TRBJ1-1, with no clear D. This CDR3 comprises 11 residues. Germline V gene data show CDR1 as MRHNA and CDR2 as SNTAGT. Between the trimmed V and J ends, which lost 3 bases and 7 bases, there was a span of 6 bases.

The chain carries TRBV5-1 and TRBJ2-7; D unclear. The CDR3 extends over 15 amino acids. CDR1 SGHRS and CDR2 YFSETQ come from the germline V gene. Trimming removed 0 bases from V and 5 bases from J, with 15 bases in between. The CDR3 DNA is TGCGCCAGCAGCTTGGTTCCCCACATAGCCGACGAGCAGTACTTC. It is translated as CASSLVPHIADEQYF.

The V and J genes are TRBV19 and TRBJ2-2; D is possibly TRBD1 (6 bases). This CDR3 is built from 16 residues. Germline loops: CDR1 LNHDA, CDR2 SQIVND (reference sequence). With 7 bases removed from V and 2 bases from J, the gap between germline ends came to 17 bases. CDR3 coding DNA: TGTGCCAGTAATTACTTCAGGGGCACCAACACCGGGGAGCTGTTTTTT. Translating gives CASNYFRGTNTGELFF.

V and J are TRBV11-3 and TRBJ2-2; 13 bases map to TRBD2. The J segment lost 6 bases and the V segment lost 6 bases, leaving 4 bases of the junction unmatched. The germline CDR1 and CDR2 sequences are SGHNT and YENEEA. CDR3 length: 15 residues. Here the CDR3 reads CASSPTSGRAGELFF. CDR3 nucleotide sequence: TGTGCCAGCAGTCCAACTAGCGGGAGGGCCGGGGAGCTGTTTTTT.

This clone was seen only a few times. V is TRBV25-1 and J is TRBJ2-7; D remains unclear. Germline V lookup: CDR1 MGHDK, CDR2 SYGVNS. V was cut by 6 bases and J by 2 bases, with 8 bases left in between. This CDR3 comprises 12 residues. CDR3 nucleotide sequence: TGTGCCAGCAGGTCAGGTACCTACGAGCAGTACTTC. Translating gives CASRSGTYEQYF.

This clone has a single count. The CDR3 loop is CASSDEINKNTEAFF. CDR3 coding DNA: TGTGCCAGCAGTGACGAGATCAATAAGAACACTGAAGCTTTCTTT. V and J are TRBV25-1 and TRBJ1-1; D uncertain. Germline V gives CDR1 MGHDK, CDR2 SYGVNS. Trimming removed 3 bases at V and 1 base at J, with 12 bases between. The CDR3 consists of 15 residues.

V usage is TRBV4-1 and J usage is TRBJ1-2; the match to TRBD1 covers 8 bases. The germline CDR1 and CDR2 sequences are MGHRA and YSYEKL. The trim removed 0 bases at V and 6 bases at J, leaving 6 bases unmatched. This CDR3 comprises 15 residues. DNA of the CDR3: TGCGCCAGCAGCCAAGAGTGGTCCAGGGGGCATGGCTACACCTTC. Encoded protein: CASSQEWSRGHGYTF.

This clone was recorded only once. The chain employs TRBV7-2 and TRBJ2-3; 8 bases match TRBD2. Trimming removed 5 bases from V and 8 bases from J; junction bases left unmatched: 9. Germline CDR1 SGHTA, CDR2 FQGNSA. This CDR3 has 14 residues. The chain's CDR3 is CASSTQGLDPTQYF. DNA for the CDR3: TGTGCCAGCAGCACACAGGGACTAGACCCTACGCAGTATTTT.

The rearrangement links TRBV5-4 to TRBJ2-1; 14 bases line up with TRBD2. V dropped 3 bases and J dropped 6; count of bases not matched to a gene: 14. The CDR3 spans 19 residues. Germline CDR1 is SGHNT and CDR2 is YYREEE (reference sequence). The CDR3: CASSSLGGLAGGSLNEQFF. The CDR3 DNA reads as TGTGCCAGCAGCTCACTTGGTGGACTAGCGGGAGGTTCCCTCAATGAGCAGTTCTTC.